This T cell receptor beta chain was identified during a study of blood T cell repertoires in COVID-19. The overall study: Researchers got acute and convalescent COVID-19 samples from the United States, Italy and Spain. T cells, B-cell-depleted T cells, or PBMCs provided the cDNA or gDNA that served as material.

Germline V CDR1 and CDR2: SGHTA, FQGNSA. Trimming cost V 1 base and J 7 bases; bases outside gene matches: 6. This CDR3 comprises 16 residues. In the original analysis: Amplification of reference gene primers provided the estimated nucleated cell counts. The table came from immunoSEQ multiplex PCR; TCRdb's copy has only in-frame clones and leaves some out. D and trimming come from the DNA, and the V and J calls and clone size come from that table. Of roughly 250,000 clones in the sample, approximately 83% were seen once. The sequenced sample was peripheral blood. The receptor was derived from an elderly woman with acute or convalescent COVID-19. The V and J genes are TRBV7-2 and TRBJ1-6; 8 nucleotides match TRBD1. In nucleotides, the CDR3 is TGTGCCAGCAGCTTAGGGACAGGGTCAAGGAATTCACCCCTCCACTTT. Amino acids: CASSLGTGSRNSPLHF.